This T cell receptor (beta chain) appears in the sequencing data of a study of T cells in Graves' hyperthyroidism and ophthalmopathy. The study defined stable Graves' hyperthyroidism as no ophthalmopathy progression within 18 months. This CDR3 is 12 amino acids long. Per germline, CDR1 MDHEN and CDR2 SYDVKM. Trimming removed 4 bases from V and 8 bases from J, with 8 bases in between. There were TCR beta CDR3 regions amplified from RNA transcripts. During a first-round RT-PCR of the TCR CDR3, the HTBI primer set was used. Each CDR3 protein gets one entry after TCRdb re-called the multiplex PCR reads with MiXCR. Among fewer than 900,000 distinct CDR3 sequences listed, over 15% were seen once.

This sequence joins TRBV28 and TRBJ1-4; D not resolved. Sequenced: blood. The clonotype comes from a man aged 18 to 35 with Graves' hyperthyroidism. The CDR3 DNA follows: TGTGCCAGCAGTTACAGTAGGGAAAAACTGTTTTTT. Translating it yields CASSYSREKLFF.